Listed below are T cell receptor beta chains from one sample, sequenced in a study of blood T cell repertoires in COVID-19. Assay used: immunoSEQ multiplex PCR; TCRdb lists only in-frame clones, some missing. The sample records 200,000 to 250,000 clones, approximately 86% being singletons. Sequences were obtained from PBMCs or T cells enriched from blood (not recorded which). The receptors here all came from a woman in her 40s with acute COVID-19. The CDR3 runs from the conserved cysteine through the conserved F or W. A D gene is named only where the DNA matches it firmly. For some rows the clone size is stated as once, few or many, or as a class when expanded; others skip it.

j_gene	v_gene	d_gene	abundance	CDR3nt	CDR3aa
TRBJ2-7	TRBV11-2	-	-	TGTGCCAGCAGCTTTGGGGAGGACGTTTTCGAGCAGTACTTC	CASSFGEDVFEQYF
TRBJ2-7	TRBV7-9	-	-	TGTGCCAGCAGCAGAGAGAAGGAGGGGCCCTACGAGCAGTACTTC	CASSREKEGPYEQYF
TRBJ2-7	TRBV28	TRBD2	few	TGTGCCAGCAGTTCCCCAGCGGGAGGGCCAGGGGGCTACGAGCAGTACTTC	CASSSPAGGPGGYEQYF
TRBJ2-4	TRBV7-2	-	-	TGTGCCAGCAGCTCCCGGGAAAGCAACATTCAGTACTTC	CASSSRESNIQYF
TRBJ2-7	TRBV4-1	-	few	TGCGCCAGCAGCCTGGGGCCCTCTTACGAGCAGTACTTC	CASSLGPSYEQYF
TRBJ2-5	TRBV29-1	-	-	TGCAGCGTCCTAAGCTTGCCCCCACAGGGACCCCAAGAGACCCAGTACTTC	CSVLSLPPQGPQETQYF
TRBJ1-4	TRBV13	TRBD1	-	TGTGCCAGCAGCAGCCGACAGGGTGCGGAAAAACTGTTTTTT	CASSSRQGAEKLFF
TRBJ2-5	TRBV18	TRBD2	-	TGTGCCAGCTCACCACCGAGCCTAGCGGGACCCCAAGAGACCCAGTACTTC	CASSPPSLAGPQETQYF
TRBJ2-2	TRBV7-2	-	-	TGTGCCAGCAGCTTAAACGGGAACACCGGGGAGCTGTTTTTT	CASSLNGNTGELFF
TRBJ1-2	TRBV27	-	once	TGTGCCAGCAAGAGGTTGCATTCTAACTATGGCTACACCTTC	CASKRLHSNYGYTF
TRBJ1-5	TRBV27	-	-	TGTGCCAGCAGTTTCCGGGAGGATCAGCCCCAGCATTTT	CASSFREDQPQHF
TRBJ1-3	TRBV13	-	-	TGTGCCAGCAGCGGCCCCAGTGAAGTCGGAAACACCATATATTTT	CASSGPSEVGNTIYF
TRBJ1-5	TRBV9	TRBD1	few	TGTGCCAGCAGTAGCGGGACAGTCAATCAGCCCCAGCATTTT	CASSSGTVNQPQHF
TRBJ2-3	TRBV6-5	-	few	TGTGCCAGCAGCGACTTCAGCGATCCAAGGGATACGCAGTATTTT	CASSDFSDPRDTQYF
TRBJ1-1	TRBV28	-	-	TGTGCCAGCAGTTTAGGATTCCGGAGTGAAGCTTTCTTT	CASSLGFRSEAFF
TRBJ1-3	TRBV5-1	-	-	TGCGCCAGCAGCTTGGGGACACCTATCTCTGGAAACACCATATATTTT	CASSLGTPISGNTIYF
TRBJ2-5	TRBV7-6	TRBD2	-	TGTGCCAGCAGCTTACCCCCTTTTGCGGGAGGCCAAGAGACCCAGTACTTC	CASSLPPFAGGQETQYF
TRBJ2-4	TRBV6-1	-	-	TGTGCCAGCAGTGAAGGGGGAGACAAAAACATTCAGTACTTC	CASSEGGDKNIQYF
TRBJ2-1	TRBV7-2	-	-	TGTGCCAGCAGCTTAGTGCCTACCATGCAGTTCTTC	CASSLVPTMQFF
TRBJ2-7	TRBV7-6	-	-	TGTGCCAGCAGCCCCCGGCCGGGGGAACGAGTAGAGCAGTACTTC	CASSPRPGERVEQYF
TRBJ2-1	TRBV21-1	-	-	TGTGCCAGCAGCATAGGAGCGGGAGGACATGAGCAGTTCTTC	CASSIGAGGHEQFF
TRBJ2-1	TRBV6-5	TRBD2	few	TGTGCCAGCAGTTACGAACTAGCGACTGAGCAGTTCTTC	CASSYELATEQFF
TRBJ1-2	TRBV9	TRBD1	-	TGTGCCAGCAGCGTAGATAGCCGGGGACAGGGGTCCTATGGCTACACCTTC	CASSVDSRGQGSYGYTF
TRBJ1-2	TRBV29-1	-	-	TGCAGCGTAGATCTGACAGACTATGGCTACACCTTC	CSVDLTDYGYTF
TRBJ2-1	TRBV6-5	-	-	TGTGCCAGCAGTTACGACGGACACCCATACAATGAGCAGTTCTTC	CASSYDGHPYNEQFF
TRBJ1-1	TRBV3-1/TRBV3-2	-	-	TGTGCCAGCAGCCAAGGGCTCTCGAACACTGAAGCTTTCTTT	CASSQGLSNTEAFF
TRBJ2-7	TRBV11-3	TRBD2	-	TGTGCCAGCAGCTTCGTGGCGGGAGTTGGGTACGAGCAGTACTTC	CASSFVAGVGYEQYF
TRBJ2-7	TRBV4-2	-	-	TGTGCCAGCAGCCACACCACAGGGACCTCCTACGAGCAGTACTTC	CASSHTTGTSYEQYF
TRBJ2-2	TRBV30	TRBD1	-	TGTGCCTGGTCCGGAGTGGCCCCGACAGGGACGAGGACCGGGGAGCTGTTTTTT	CAWSGVAPTGTRTGELFF
TRBJ2-3	TRBV20-1	-	-	TGCAGTGCTAGCTTTCAGTATTTT	CSASFQYF
TRBJ2-1	TRBV24-1	TRBD2	-	TGTGCCACCAGCCCCGGGAGGTTGAATGTCAATGAGCAGTTCTTC	CATSPGRLNVNEQFF